This T cell receptor (beta chain) appears in the sequencing data of a study of shared clonotypes between healthy human individuals. Study overall: With ages of 18 to 49, the donors were a couple of women and a few men.

Sequencing used immunoSEQ multiplex PCR; TCRdb keeps in-frame clones, though not all of them. The table shows about 1.1 million clones, with 75% to 85% occurring only once. This CDR3 is 14 amino acids long. Trimming left V 4 bases short and J 2 bases short, with 15 bases between. The germline V gene encodes CDR1 SQVTM and CDR2 ANQGSEA. The chain combines TRBV29-1 with TRBJ2-7, with no clear D. The sequenced sample consisted of memory CD4+ T cells from PBMCs. Subset reported: CD45RA-negative fraction. The receptor was isolated from a young man in good health. Some clones in this sample may be carry-over from other donors' samples. The CDR3 spells CSVVRPEEPYEQYF. CDR3 DNA: TGCAGCGTTGTCAGGCCCGAGGAACCCTACGAGCAGTACTTC.